Listed below are T cell receptor beta chains from one sample, sequenced in a study of blood T cell repertoires in COVID-19. TCRdb keeps only in-frame clones here, not all; method: immunoSEQ multiplex PCR. The sample includes about 160,000 clones, about 86% of them seen just once. Sequencing was performed on peripheral blood. These receptors were collected from a woman aged 80 or over with acute or convalescent COVID-19. The CDR3 runs from the conserved cysteine through the conserved F or W. Each record gives: V gene, D gene, clone size, J gene, CDR3 DNA, CDR3 protein. The D gene is left open where the match is weak. Size values are once, few and many counts, or a class for expanded clones, and some rows have none.

TRBV10-1,TRBD2,once,TRBJ2-1,TGCGCCAGCAGTGTTCGGACTAGCGGGGGCTCCTACAATGAGCAGTTCTTC,CASSVRTSGGSYNEQFF
TRBV7-2,TRBD1,.,TRBJ2-7,TGTGCCAGCAGGACAGGGGCGGGCGGCGAGCAGTACTTC,CASRTGAGGEQYF
TRBV29-1,.,.,TRBJ2-7,TGCAGCGTTGAAGATGGCACCTACGAGCAGTACTTC,CSVEDGTYEQYF
TRBV9,TRBD1,.,TRBJ2-1,TGTGCCAGCAGCGTAAGGGGACAGGGGGTTGGGAATGAGCAGTTCTTC,CASSVRGQGVGNEQFF
TRBV7-2,.,.,TRBJ2-7,TGTGCCAGCAGCTTAGAGGTGGGAAGCGGCTACGAGCAGTACTTC,CASSLEVGSGYEQYF
TRBV6-1,TRBD2,.,TRBJ2-5,TGTGCCAGCAGTGAAAGAGCGGGGGACGTCCGGGAGACCCAGTACTTC,CASSERAGDVRETQYF
TRBV5-1,.,few,TRBJ1-6,TGCGCCAGCAGCTCCAGCGTTGACTCCGGTAATTCACCCCTCCACTTT,CASSSSVDSGNSPLHF
TRBV28,.,.,TRBJ1-1,TGTGCCGCCGGTTGGGGAGGATACACTGAAGCTTTCTTT,CAAGWGGYTEAFF
TRBV4-1,.,.,TRBJ2-5,TGCGCCAGCAGCCAAGAATTTCTAGAGACCCAGTACTTC,CASSQEFLETQYF
TRBV7-2,.,.,TRBJ1-6,TGTGCCAGCAGCTTGCTCAGGGGACCCCTCCACTTT,CASSLLRGPLHF
TRBV5-1,TRBD1,once,TRBJ2-2,TGCGCCAGCAGCTTGGGACAGGGTGGCGGGACCGGGGAGCTGTTTTTT,CASSLGQGGGTGELFF
TRBV13,.,.,TRBJ2-7,TGTGCCAGCACCCTCGGCTCCTACGAGCAGTACTTC,CASTLGSYEQYF
TRBV6-5,.,.,TRBJ1-1,TGTGCCAGCATTAGCCTGGGTGACACTGAAGCTTTCTTT,CASISLGDTEAFF
TRBV30,TRBD2,.,TRBJ2-1,TGTGCCTGGATGGCCAGCGGGACTGGGTGGGGGTTTCGGGAGCAGTTCTTC,CAWMASGTGWGFREQFF
TRBV6-5,.,.,TRBJ1-1,TGTGCCAGCAGTTACTCGAGGGTGGGGAACACTGAAGCTTTCTTT,CASSYSRVGNTEAFF
TRBV7-7,.,.,TRBJ2-5,TGTGCTAGCAGCCCCCGGGTCCAAGAGACCCAGTACTTC,CASSPRVQETQYF
TRBV12-3/TRBV12-4,.,.,TRBJ2-7,TGTGCCAGCGGCCAGGTCTACGAGCAGTACTTC,CASGQVYEQYF
TRBV5-5,.,.,TRBJ1-5,TGTGCCAGCAGCTTGGGTAGTTATAGCAATCAGCCCCAGCATTTT,CASSLGSYSNQPQHF
TRBV5-1,.,.,TRBJ2-1,TGCGCCAGCAGCTTCATTACGGGAGAGGGTGAGCAGTTCTTC,CASSFITGEGEQFF
TRBV6-2/TRBV6-3,TRBD1,.,TRBJ1-1,TGTGCCAGCAGTACTACAGGGGGCGCAGACACTGAAGCTTTCTTT,CASSTTGGADTEAFF
TRBV2,.,.,TRBJ2-4,TGTGCCAGCAGCCCCGCGGGATATGGCAAAAACATTCAGTACTTC,CASSPAGYGKNIQYF
TRBV5-6,TRBD1,.,TRBJ1-4,TGTGCCAGCAGCGTTCCCGGGACAGGGGGCACTAATGAAAAACTGTTTTTT,CASSVPGTGGTNEKLFF
TRBV29-1,.,.,TRBJ2-1,TGCAGCGTTTCCTCTTCGTTCTTC,CSVSSSFF
TRBV5-1,TRBD1,once,TRBJ1-1,TGCGCCAGCAGCACACGGGACAGGGGCCGGGAAGCTTTCTTT,CASSTRDRGREAFF
TRBV7-2,.,.,TRBJ1-1,TGTGCCAGCAGCTATAATATGCAGGGCGTGACTGAAGCTTTCTTT,CASSYNMQGVTEAFF